The text below deals with one TCR beta chain. The antigen is not known. The sample is drawn from a study of Ad26.COV2.S vaccination and SARS-CoV-2 variants. Looking at the study overall: Ad26.COV2.S was injected intramuscularly once or twice, 56 days apart.

The J segment lost 8 bases and the V segment lost 0 bases, leaving 6 bases of the junction unmatched. Germline assignment: CDR1 KGHDR and CDR2 SFDVKD. The CDR3 totals 15 residues. Assay used: immunoSEQ multiplex PCR; TCRdb lists only in-frame clones, some missing. The sample lists a few hundred thousand clones; around 90% were seen once. Treatment indicated: roughly 20 received Ad26.COV2.S at low or high dose, single or two shots; several received placebo; per-sample allocation not given. Collection of the samples took place on day 63 after the first injection of vaccine or placebo. It was Wuhan-strain SARS-CoV-2 spike that the Ad26 vaccine vector expressed. Study-level results: Assessments of TCR breadth and depth may have underestimated the total T cell responses.

The material was peripheral blood, obtained in a trial of Ad26.COV2.S vaccine versus placebo. The gene calls are TRBV24-1 and TRBJ2-1, with 7 bases aligning to TRBD1. This TCR was sampled from a person between 18 and 65 years old who received the Ad26.COV2.S COVID-19 vaccine or a placebo. The CDR3 loop is CATSDLAPQGDEQFF. CDR3 sequence (DNA): TGTGCCACCAGTGATTTGGCCCCGCAGGGGGATGAGCAGTTCTTC.